Each of the 14 T cell receptor beta chains below was sequenced from the same sample in a study of cytomegalovirus exposure and HLA in healthy donors (dated by TCRdb to about 2017). Library creation used the immunoSEQ multiplex PCR assay. For the multiplex PCR, a mixture combining 60 forward primers for TCR Vbeta segments and 13 reverse primers for TCR Jbeta segments was used. This is the immuneACCESS table as TCRdb keeps it, with only in-frame sequences that have V and J called. A part of the clones is gone; compared with another copy, unresolved V genes explain less than half, and the rest is unexplained. The sample includes about 93,000 clones, with more than 55% observed a single time. The ten largest account for 5.5% to 6% of the sample. Sample: PBMCs. Receptor source: a boy between 10 and 17 years old in good health and CMV-seropositive.

The J gene is TRBJ2-7, the V gene TRBV7-3; TRBD1 matches at 7 bases. The CDR3 has 13 amino acids. CDR1 is SGHTA, CDR2 FQGTGA, per germline. Trimming at V came to 4 bases and at J to 3 bases, leaving 3 bases not matched to a gene. CDR3 amino acids: CASSSGTDYEQYF. The CDR3 region has the DNA TGTGCCAGCAGCTCCGGGACAGACTACGAGCAGTACTTC.

This clone was detected only a few times. The chain couples TRBV5-1 to TRBJ2-4; 8 bases are a match to TRBD1. Germline CDR1 SGHRS, CDR2 YFSETQ. V lost 0 bases, J lost 7 bases, and 3 bases stayed unmatched. This CDR3 region has 14 residues. As DNA, the CDR3 is TGCGCCAGCAGCTTGGATACAGGGGGTAACATTCAGTACTTC. Translated: CASSLDTGGNIQYF.

V is TRBV4-2 and J is TRBJ2-6, with 11 bases that match TRBD2. Trimming removed 7 bases from V and 0 bases from J; junction bases left unmatched: 5. Per germline, CDR1 LGHNA and CDR2 YNFKEQ. The CDR3 runs 17 residues. This CDR3 reads CASTTSGGNSGANVLTF. The DNA of the CDR3 is TGTGCCAGCACCACTAGCGGGGGAAACTCTGGGGCCAACGTCCTGACTTTC.

The chain couples TRBV25-1 to TRBJ1-5; D call uncertain. The V gene's germline CDR1 is MGHDK and CDR2 SYGVNS. Between the trimmed V and J ends, which lost 3 bases and 5 bases, there was a span of 8 bases. This CDR3 has 13 amino acids. This chain's CDR3 is CASSETHDQPQHF. As DNA, the CDR3 is TGTGCCAGCAGTGAGACACATGATCAGCCCCAGCATTTT.

The chain joins TRBV7-3 to TRBJ1-1; no definite D call. The CDR3 is made up of 13 amino acids. Trimming stripped 2 bases from V and 6 bases from J, with 10 bases between. Germline V gene lookup returns CDR1 SGHTA and CDR2 FQGTGA. For the CDR3, the DNA is TGTGCCAGCAGCTTATCACGTGGAGCTGAAGCTTTCTTT. Protein sequence: CASSLSRGAEAFF.

The chain uses TRBV29-1 and TRBJ1-6, with D possibly matching TRBD1 (6 bases). V was cut by 4 bases and J by 9 bases, with 13 bases left in between. The V gene's germline CDR1 is SQVTM and CDR2 ANQGSEA. The CDR3 is 13 residues long. In nucleotides, the CDR3 is TGCAGCGTTGTAGCAGGGGTCGGTTCACCCCTCCACTTT. As protein: CSVVAGVGSPLHF.

This rearrangement joins TRBV4-1 to TRBJ2-7; the match to TRBD1 covers 7 bases. Germline V gene lookup returns CDR1 MGHRA and CDR2 YSYEKL. V dropped 4 bases and J dropped 4; count of bases not matched to a gene: 10. The CDR3 consists of 15 residues. CDR3 sequence reads: CASSLRFRQGYEQYF. CDR3 sequence (DNA): TGCGCCAGCAGCCTTCGATTCCGACAGGGATACGAGCAGTACTTC.

The chain couples TRBV15 to TRBJ2-1; 8 nucleotides agree with TRBD1. In germline, CDR1 is LNHNV, CDR2 YYDKDF (reference sequence). This CDR3 region has 15 residues. After removal of 3 bases from V and 4 bases from J, the junction contained 5 bases not matched to a gene. The CDR3 protein is CATSSTGTGYNEQFF. DNA of the CDR3: TGTGCCACCAGCAGTACCGGGACAGGATACAATGAGCAGTTCTTC. The complete variable domain, with remaining parts taken from reference TRBV15 and TRBJ2-1, reads DAMVIQNPRYQVTQFGKPVTLSCSQTLNHNVMYWYQQKSSQAPKLLFHYYDKDFNNEADTPDNFQSRRPNTSFCFLDIRSPGLGDTAMYLCATSSTGTGYNEQFFGPGTRLTVL.

In nucleotides, the CDR3 is TGTGCCAGCAGTGAAACCCCTAGCGGGAGATGGGATACGCAGTATTTT. Protein: CASSETPSGRWDTQYF. The J gene is TRBJ2-3, the V gene TRBV6-1; 10 bases are shared with TRBD2. CDR1 is MNHNS, CDR2 SASEGT, per germline. This CDR3 is built from 16 residues. Trimming at V came to 2 bases and at J to 6 bases, leaving 8 bases not matched to a gene.

The V and J genes are TRBV5-1 and TRBJ2-2, with TRBD2 matching over 13 bases. This CDR3 comprises 14 residues. Germline V CDR1 and CDR2: SGHRS, YFSETQ. V shed 7 bases, J shed 7 bases, and the junction held 4 bases outside the gene matches. The CDR3 bases are TGCGCCAGCCGACTAGCGGGGGGCGTCGGGGAGCTGTTTTTT. Residues: CASRLAGGVGELFF.

The rearrangement joins TRBV27 to TRBJ1-4, with a weak D call TRBD1 (5 bases). This CDR3 has 13 amino acids. Germline CDR1 MNHEY, CDR2 SMNVEV (reference sequence). Trimming took off 6 bases at V and 6 bases at J, with 11 bases between the two ends. This chain's CDR3 is CASSFGGDEKLFF. The CDR3 nucleotides read TGTGCCAGCAGCTTCGGGGGGGATGAAAAACTGTTTTTT.

The chain is built from TRBV4-3 and TRBJ2-1; 13 positions match TRBD2. The J segment lost 7 bases and the V segment lost 3 bases, leaving 6 bases of the junction unmatched. CDR3 size: 16 residues. Germline lookup yields CDR1 LGHNA and CDR2 YSLEER. CDR3 amino acids: CASSHVLAGGPNEQFF. The DNA for the CDR3 is TGCGCCAGCAGCCACGTACTAGCGGGAGGGCCAAATGAGCAGTTCTTC.

V gene TRBV5-1 combines with J gene TRBJ1-2, with D unclear. V lost 5 bases to trimming and J lost 3 bases, with 8 bases between them. This CDR3 is 12 amino acids long. The germline gives CDR1 SGHRS, CDR2 YFSETQ. Here the CDR3 DNA reads TGCGCCAGCAGTTACGGGGACTATGGCTACACCTTC. Encoded protein: CASSYGDYGYTF.

The chain uses TRBV6-5 and TRBJ1-2; D is unresolved. The CDR3 consists of 13 residues. Germline CDR1 MNHEY, CDR2 SVGAGI. V was trimmed by 0 bases and J by 5 bases, leaving 7 bases between them. Here the CDR3 reads CASSYSSDYGYTF. CDR3 coding DNA: TGTGCCAGCAGTTACTCGAGCGATTATGGCTACACCTTC.